Shown below are 27 T cell receptor beta chains from a single sample sequenced in a study of cytomegalovirus exposure and HLA in healthy donors. Both 60 Vbeta primers and 13 Jbeta primers went into the PCR. TCRdb keeps only in-frame clones here, not all; method: immunoSEQ multiplex PCR. The profile shows 45,000 to 65,000 clones, approximately 70% of them singletons. The sample taken for sequencing was PBMCs. These receptors originate from a man aged 18 to 29 in good health and CMV-seronegative.

The V call is TRBV27, the J call TRBJ1-5; no firm D call. The CDR3 is 14 residues long. Germline-derived CDR1 and CDR2 are MNHEY and SMNVEV (reference sequence). The germline V and J ends were trimmed by 6 bases and 1 base, with 10 bases remaining between them. CDR3 amino acids: CASSPHSSNQPQHF. CDR3 nucleotide sequence: TGTGCCAGCAGCCCTCACTCGAGCAATCAGCCCCAGCATTTT.

CDR3 bases: TGTGCCAGCAGTGAGGAGTTACAGGGGAACACCGGGGAGCTGTTTTTT. It specifies CASSEELQGNTGELFF. This chain joins TRBV6-1 and TRBJ2-2, with D maybe TRBD1 (6 bases). Trimming cost V 3 bases and J 1 base, with 12 bases left between them. This CDR3 has 16 amino acids. Per the germline V gene, CDR1 is MNHNS and CDR2 is SASEGT.

J is TRBJ2-7 and V is TRBV29-1; 8 bases map to TRBD2. V shed 1 base, J shed 1 base, and the junction held 6 bases outside the gene matches. Germline lookup yields CDR1 SQVTM and CDR2 ANQGSEA. This CDR3 contains 15 residues. The CDR3 here is CSVEVQAGASYEQYF. The CDR3 coding sequence is TGCAGCGTTGAAGTTCAAGCGGGGGCTTCCTACGAGCAGTACTTC.

This chain links TRBV6-5 with TRBJ1-5; D unresolved. Germline CDR1 and CDR2: MNHEY and SVGAGI. The V gene lost 6 bases and the J gene lost 0 bases, with 12 bases spanning the gap. The CDR3 has 15 residues. The CDR3 spells CASSRHPYSNQPQHF. The CDR3 DNA reads TGTGCCAGCAGCCGACACCCCTATAGCAATCAGCCCCAGCATTTT.

The chain recombines TRBV4-1 with TRBJ2-1; TRBD2 matches at 7 bases. CDR1 is MGHRA, CDR2 YSYEKL, per germline. The ends lost 3 bases at V and 8 bases at J; junction bases unmatched: 13. The CDR3 consists of 16 residues. Here the CDR3 DNA reads TGCGCCAGCAGCCAGCCCGCCGGCGGGAGTAGGGATGAGCAGTTCTTC. Encoded protein: CASSQPAGGSRDEQFF.

This clone was seen a handful of times. The chain uses TRBV7-2 and TRBJ2-1; D might be TRBD2 (6 bases). The CDR3 totals 14 residues. Germline V CDR1 and CDR2: SGHTA, FQGNSA. The ends were cut back, 7 bases at V and 5 bases at J, with 15 bases in the middle. The CDR3, as DNA: TGTGCCAGCAAGAACGGGAGAGCCCACAATGAGCAGTTCTTC. Its translation is CASKNGRAHNEQFF. Variable domain in full (rest from reference TRBV7-2 and TRBJ2-1): GAGVSQSPSNKVTEKGKDVELRCDPISGHTALYWYRQSLGQGLEFLIYFQGNSAPDKSGLPSDRFSAERTGGSVSTLTIQRTQQEDSAVYLCASKNGRAHNEQFFGPGTRLTVL.

The rearrangement uses TRBV6-5 and TRBJ1-4, with 7 bases identical to TRBD1. The V gene's germline CDR1 is MNHEY and CDR2 SVGAGI. CDR3 length equals 14 residues. The junction had 2 bases not matched to a gene; V was cut back by 4 bases and J by 3 bases. Here the CDR3 reads CASSSTGSNEKLFF. CDR3 in DNA: TGTGCCAGCAGTTCGACAGGGTCTAATGAAAAACTGTTTTTT.

The J gene is TRBJ1-6, the V gene TRBV30; 7 bases align to TRBD1. V dropped 8 bases and J dropped 4; count of bases not matched to a gene: 5. The germline V gene has CDR1 GTSNPN and CDR2 SVGIG (reference sequence). There are 13 residues in the CDR3. CDR3 nucleotide sequence: TGTGCCGGAGGGACAGCTTATAATTCACCCCTCCACTTT. This gives the protein CAGGTAYNSPLHF.

In DNA form, the CDR3 reads TGTGCCAGTAGTAACAGGGAGCTGTTTTTT. Translation: CASSNRELFF. This sequence joins TRBV19 and TRBJ2-2; D call uncertain. Germline V gene sequence: CDR1 LNHDA, CDR2 SQIVND (reference sequence). Trimming took off 4 bases at V and 9 bases at J, with 3 bases between the two ends. This CDR3 is 10 amino acids long.

This chain uses TRBV7-2 with TRBJ1-1; TRBD1 matches at 7 bases. Germline values: CDR1 SGHTA, CDR2 FQGNSA. V lost 6 bases, J lost 3 bases, and 4 bases stayed unmatched. The CDR3 has 13 amino acids. CDR3 sequence: CASSSQGDTEAFF. The CDR3 DNA follows: TGTGCCAGCAGTTCCCAGGGGGACACTGAAGCTTTCTTT.

The V call is TRBV19, the J call TRBJ1-2; D is unresolved. In germline, CDR1 is LNHDA, CDR2 SQIVND (reference sequence). V lost 9 bases and J 4 bases, leaving 15 bases between the germline ends. CDR3 length: 13 amino acids. The CDR3 region has the DNA TGTGCCAGCACAGAGAATTCCTTCTATGGCTACACCTTC. Encoded protein: CASTENSFYGYTF.

CDR3 coding DNA: TGTGCCAGCAGCTTAACGCATAGAGAGACCCAGTACTTC. Its protein product is CASSLTHRETQYF. The chain carries TRBV7-3 and TRBJ2-5; D gene unclear. The V end was cut by 0 bases, the J end by 4 bases, with 6 bases between. The CDR3 totals 13 residues. Germline V gene data show CDR1 as SGHTA and CDR2 as FQGTGA.

Details on this clone: Other nucleotide sequences in the sample specify the same CDR3. The rearrangement joins TRBV2 to TRBJ2-5; D not resolved. The CDR3 covers 11 residues. Germline CDR1 is SNHLY and CDR2 is FYNNEI. V was cut by 5 bases and J by 3 bases, with 4 bases left in between. The CDR3 loop is CASSQKETQYF. The CDR3, as DNA: TGTGCCAGCAGTCAAAAAGAGACCCAGTACTTC.

The rearrangement links TRBV4-3 to TRBJ2-5; perhaps TRBD1 as D (6 bases). CDR3 size: 17 residues. CDR1 is LGHNA, CDR2 YSLEER, per germline. Between the trimmed V and J ends, which lost 0 bases and 5 bases, there was a span of 19 bases. The DNA for the CDR3 is TGCGCCAGCAGCCAAGAACCCCCAGGGGTGGGATGGGAGACCCAGTACTTC. Protein sequence: CASSQEPPGVGWETQYF.

This chain links TRBV28 with TRBJ2-7; 12 bases map to TRBD1. The CDR3 has 15 residues. The V segment lost 6 bases and the J segment 5 bases; nucleotides outside the gene matches: 8. CDR1 is MDHEN and CDR2 is SYDVKM in the germline V gene. CDR3 sequence: CASSLTGTGGDEQYF. CDR3 bases: TGTGCCAGCAGCCTGACCGGGACAGGGGGCGACGAGCAGTACTTC.

V gene TRBV11-3 combines with J gene TRBJ2-2, with 8 bases matching TRBD1. The CDR3 runs to 15 residues. The V segment lost 5 bases and the J segment 7 bases; nucleotides outside the gene matches: 9. CDR1 and CDR2 (germline): SGHNT, YENEEA. The CDR3 DNA follows: TGTGCCAGCAGCCCTCGGACAGGGCATGGCGGGGAGCTGTTTTTT. This gives the protein CASSPRTGHGGELFF. Filled out from reference TRBV11-3 and TRBJ2-2, the complete variable domain reads EAGVVQSPRYKIIEKKQPVAFWCNPISGHNTLYWYLQNLGQGPELLIRYENEEAVDDSQLPKDRFSAERLKGVDSTLKIQPAELGDSAVYLCASSPRTGHGGELFFGEGSRLTVL.

The chain recombines TRBV9 with TRBJ1-2, with D perhaps matching TRBD1 (5 bases). V lost 2 bases and J 0 bases, leaving 11 bases between the germline ends. The germline V gene encodes CDR1 SGDLS and CDR2 YYNGEE. This CDR3 is 15 amino acids long. Written as DNA, the CDR3 is TGTGCCAGCAGCGTTACAGGATTAGCTAACTATGGCTACACCTTC. Protein product: CASSVTGLANYGYTF.

This clone was recorded only once. This sequence joins TRBV5-4 and TRBJ2-1; 12 positions match TRBD2. This CDR3 is built from 15 residues. Germline loops: CDR1 SGHNT, CDR2 YYREEE (reference sequence). Losses at the gene ends were 1 base for V and 7 bases for J; bases not matched to a gene: 3. CDR3 residues: CASSLITSGGNEQFF. Here the CDR3 DNA reads TGTGCCAGCAGCTTGATCACTAGCGGGGGGAATGAGCAGTTCTTC.

V gene TRBV5-4 combines with J gene TRBJ1-4; 8 nucleotides line up with TRBD1. V gave up 3 bases and J gave up 3 bases; unmatched junction bases: 13. CDR1 is SGHNT and CDR2 is YYREEE in the germline V gene (reference sequence). The CDR3 covers 18 residues. CDR3 coding DNA: TGTGCCAGCAGCTCACCCGGACAGGGTACGGGATCTAATGAAAAACTGTTTTTT. As protein: CASSSPGQGTGSNEKLFF.

The chain has TRBV7-8 and TRBJ2-1; 9 bases agree with TRBD2. Germline CDR1 SGHVS, CDR2 FQNEAQ. Losses at the gene ends were 7 bases for V and 3 bases for J; bases not matched to a gene: 7. The CDR3 length is 15 residues. Written as DNA, the CDR3 is TGTGCCAGCATCCCCCTGACTAGCGGCTACAATGAGCAGTTCTTC. Its translation is CASIPLTSGYNEQFF.

The rearrangement joins TRBV29-1 to TRBJ1-2, with D perhaps matching TRBD1 (5 bases). CDR1 SQVTM and CDR2 ANQGSEA come from the germline V gene. This CDR3 spans 16 amino acids. V lost 0 bases to trimming and J lost 5 bases, with 19 bases between them. The CDR3, as DNA: TGCAGCGTTGAAGATCGCGGGGGTCGGGCAAAATATGGCTACACCTTC. Amino acid sequence: CSVEDRGGRAKYGYTF.

The chain combines TRBV7-6 with TRBJ2-7; weak D call: TRBD2 (6 bases). The V and J ends lost 5 bases and 4 bases respectively, with 9 bases between them. Germline lookup yields CDR1 SGHVS and CDR2 FNYEAQ. This CDR3 is built from 12 residues. CDR3 nucleotide sequence: TGTGCCAGCAGCGCGGCGGGGTACGAGCAGTACTTC. The encoded protein is CASSAAGYEQYF.

This sequence joins TRBV28 and TRBJ1-1, with TRBD1 identical over 9 bases. This CDR3 region has 14 residues. Per the germline V gene, CDR1 is MDHEN and CDR2 is SYDVKM. V lost 6 bases, J lost 0 bases, and 2 bases stayed unmatched. CDR3 in DNA: TGTGCCAGCAGGGGACAGGGAATGAACACTGAAGCTTTCTTT. Translating it yields CASRGQGMNTEAFF.

The genes are TRBV11-2 and TRBJ1-5, with 7 bases that match TRBD1. The CDR3 length is 16 residues. From germline, CDR1 is SGHAT and CDR2 FQNNGV. The V segment lost 4 bases and the J segment 3 bases; nucleotides outside the gene matches: 9. Here the CDR3 reads CASSSTPDRDNQPQHF. In DNA form, the CDR3 reads TGTGCCAGCAGCTCAACCCCCGACAGGGACAATCAGCCCCAGCATTTT.

CDR3 protein: CSVEASGRANEQFF. In DNA form, the CDR3 reads TGCAGCGTTGAAGCTAGCGGGAGGGCCAATGAGCAGTTCTTC. The genes are TRBV29-1 and TRBJ2-1, with 12 bases fitting TRBD2. The trim removed 1 base at V and 6 bases at J, leaving 1 base unmatched. The germline V gene encodes CDR1 SQVTM and CDR2 ANQGSEA. The CDR3 is made up of 14 amino acids.

The gene calls are TRBV4-2 and TRBJ1-5; 10 bases agree with TRBD1. This CDR3 spans 16 amino acids. The trim removed 5 bases at V and 4 bases at J, leaving 8 bases unmatched. Germline V gene data show CDR1 as LGHNA and CDR2 as YNFKEQ. CDR3 protein: CASSSQGTGENQPQHF. The CDR3, as DNA: TGTGCCAGCAGCTCCCAAGGGACAGGGGAAAATCAGCCCCAGCATTTT.

This clone was recorded once. V and J are TRBV27 and TRBJ1-5, with D maybe TRBD1 (6 bases). With 3 bases removed from V and 5 bases from J, the gap between germline ends came to 8 bases. Germline lookup yields CDR1 MNHEY and CDR2 SMNVEV (reference sequence). The CDR3 length is 13 residues. Here the CDR3 DNA reads TGTGCCAGCAGTTTGGACAGTTATCAGCCCCAGCATTTT. Protein product: CASSLDSYQPQHF.